The clone carrying this TCR beta chain was seen a single time. With a J-beta primer mix and a sample-barcoded 5' primer, a second PCR ran about 7 to 11 cycles. TCRdb recomputed calls from the 5' RACE reads with MiXCR, one row per CDR3 protein. The sample includes 1.5 million to 2 million distinct CDR3 sequences, roughly two fifths seen only once; the top ten take 23%. This specimen belongs to a study of blood T cells in healthy people across ages. The sequence was obtained from a human donor in good health. The sample was blood.

The CDR3 loop reads CSASGEEPEHWGYTF. In DNA, the CDR3 is TGCAGTGCTAGCGGAGAGGAGCCTGAGCATTGGGGCTACACCTTC. The V gene is TRBV20-1, the J gene TRBJ1-2; unclear D gene. Germline V gene lookup returns CDR1 DFQATT and CDR2 SNEGSKA (reference sequence). The germline V and J ends were trimmed by 3 bases and 8 bases, with 22 bases remaining between them. There are 15 residues in the CDR3.